Detailed here is one T cell receptor beta chain. The participants were between 18 and 89 years old and came from under 25 US areas. This entry is derived from a study of blood T cell repertoires in COVID-19. Study context: Samples taken during acute and convalescent COVID-19 were collected in the United States, Italy and Spain. PBMCs, B-cell-depleted T cells, or T cells were the source of the cDNA or gDNA that made up the material.

After removal of 5 bases from V and 11 bases from J, the junction contained 5 bases not matched to a gene. CDR1 and CDR2 from the germline V gene are LNHDA and SQIVND (reference sequence). The CDR3 extends over 13 amino acids. Data came from immunoSEQ multiplex PCR; TCRdb stores just in-frame clones and leaves some out. The sample holds 200,000 to 250,000 clones, around 90% seen once. The sample consisted of PBMCs or T cells enriched from blood (not recorded which). The rearrangement uses TRBV19 and TRBJ1-6; TRBD1 agrees at 8 bases. This TCR came from a woman aged 45-65 years with acute COVID-19. CDR3 sequence reads: CASSPDREAPLHF. The CDR3 nucleotides are TGTGCCAGTAGTCCGGACAGGGAGGCACCCCTCCACTTT.